This T cell receptor beta chain derives from a study of T cell responses to AZD1222 COVID-19 vaccine. Sequencing used immunoSEQ multiplex PCR; TCRdb keeps in-frame clones, though not all of them. Of some 180,000 clones in the sample, 90% to 95% were seen once. This clone appeared once. The antigen remains unidentified. This CDR3 comprises 14 residues. Germline assignment: CDR1 SGHRS and CDR2 YFSETQ. V was cut by 4 bases and J by 1 base, with 11 bases left in between. Study-wide points: There were repertoire samples only from the period after the peak T cell response. Clonal diversity was possibly underestimated, and white British individuals and females predominated among donors.

The input for sequencing was peripheral blood, taken 28 days after the second dose of the MenACWY control vaccine. This chain uses TRBV5-1 with TRBJ1-1; D is unclear. The clonotype comes from an adult who received the MenACWY meningococcal vaccine as a control. DNA for the CDR3: TGCGCCAGCAGCCGAACTATCACGAACACTGAAGCTTTCTTT. Encoded protein: CASSRTITNTEAFF. The variable domain in full, with the rest retrieved from reference TRBV5-1 and TRBJ1-1, is KAGVTQTPRYLIKTRGQQVTLSCSPISGHRSVSWYQQTPGQGLQFLFEYFSETQRNKGNFPGRFSGRQFSNSRSEMNVSTLELGDSALYLCASSRTITNTEAFFGQGTRLTVV.